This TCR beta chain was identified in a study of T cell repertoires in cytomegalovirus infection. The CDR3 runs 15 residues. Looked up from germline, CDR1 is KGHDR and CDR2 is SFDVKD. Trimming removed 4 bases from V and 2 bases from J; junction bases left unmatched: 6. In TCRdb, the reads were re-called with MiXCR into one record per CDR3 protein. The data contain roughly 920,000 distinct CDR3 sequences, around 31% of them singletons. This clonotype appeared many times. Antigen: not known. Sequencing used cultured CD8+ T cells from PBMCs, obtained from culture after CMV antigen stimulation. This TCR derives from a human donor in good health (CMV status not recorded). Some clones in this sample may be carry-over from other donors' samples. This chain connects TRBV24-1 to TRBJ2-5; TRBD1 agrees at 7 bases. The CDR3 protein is CATSDAGTEQETQYF. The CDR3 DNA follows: TGTGCCACCAGTGACGCCGGGACAGAACAAGAGACCCAGTACTTC.